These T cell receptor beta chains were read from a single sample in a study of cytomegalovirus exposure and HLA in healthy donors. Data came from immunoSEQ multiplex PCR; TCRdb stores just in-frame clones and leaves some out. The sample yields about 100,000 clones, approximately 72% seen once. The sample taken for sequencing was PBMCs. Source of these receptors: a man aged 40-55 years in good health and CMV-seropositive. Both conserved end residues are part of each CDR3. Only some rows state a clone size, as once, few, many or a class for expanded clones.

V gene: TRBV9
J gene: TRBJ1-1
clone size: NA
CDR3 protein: CASSPPGRGTEAFF

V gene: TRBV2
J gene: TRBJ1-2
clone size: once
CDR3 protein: CASSGDSHYHAGYTF

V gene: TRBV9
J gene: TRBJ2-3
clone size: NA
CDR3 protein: CASSGRLAGSTDTQYF

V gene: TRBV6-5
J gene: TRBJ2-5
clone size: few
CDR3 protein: CASPRTQYF

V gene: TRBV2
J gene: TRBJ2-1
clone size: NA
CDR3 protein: CASRWGQDAYNEQFF

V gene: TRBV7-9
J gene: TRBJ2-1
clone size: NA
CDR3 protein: CASSLAGERYNEQFF

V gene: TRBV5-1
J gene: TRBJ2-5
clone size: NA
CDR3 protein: CASSVYRGPQETQYF

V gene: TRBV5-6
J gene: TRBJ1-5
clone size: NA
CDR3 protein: CASSLGGFGQPQHF

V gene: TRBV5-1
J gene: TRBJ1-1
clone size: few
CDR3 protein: CASSYWTGEAEAFF

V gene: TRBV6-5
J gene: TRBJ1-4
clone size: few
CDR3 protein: CASRPGTGGGKLFF

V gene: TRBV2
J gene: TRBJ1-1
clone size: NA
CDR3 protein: CASSYGQGAHEAFF

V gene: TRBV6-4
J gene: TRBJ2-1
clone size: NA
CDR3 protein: CASKSGTPAGEQFF

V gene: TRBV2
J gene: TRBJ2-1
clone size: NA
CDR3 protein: CASSPETGFYEQFF

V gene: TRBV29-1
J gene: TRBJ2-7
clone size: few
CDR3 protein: CSVEDLRTGPYEQYF

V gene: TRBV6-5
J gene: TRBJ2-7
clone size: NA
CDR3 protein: CASSYRWTASYEQYF

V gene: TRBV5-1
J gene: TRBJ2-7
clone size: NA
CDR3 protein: CASSLGVAGHYEQYF

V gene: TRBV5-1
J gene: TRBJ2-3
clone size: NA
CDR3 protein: CASSLAPSGGTDTQYF

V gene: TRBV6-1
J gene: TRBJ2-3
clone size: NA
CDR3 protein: CASRRDFSDTQYF

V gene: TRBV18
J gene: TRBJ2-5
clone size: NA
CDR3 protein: CASSPSGKETQYF

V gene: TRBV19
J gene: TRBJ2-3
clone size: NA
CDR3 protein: CASSQAGRSGTQYF

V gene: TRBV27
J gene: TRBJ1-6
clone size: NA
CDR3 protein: CASSLSATGNSPLHF

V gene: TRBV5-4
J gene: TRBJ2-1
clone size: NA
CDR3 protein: CASSYIGTPNNEQFF

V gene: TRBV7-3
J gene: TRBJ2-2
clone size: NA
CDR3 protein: CASSSLGGATGELFF

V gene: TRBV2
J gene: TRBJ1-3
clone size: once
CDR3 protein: CASSSRTGTGNTIYF

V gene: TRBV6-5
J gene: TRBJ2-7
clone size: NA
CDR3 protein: CASIRVQGGYEQYF

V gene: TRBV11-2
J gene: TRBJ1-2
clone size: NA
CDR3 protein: CASSRGTGTYGYTF

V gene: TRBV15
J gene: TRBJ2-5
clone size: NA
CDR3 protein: CATSKEVGVTGETQYF

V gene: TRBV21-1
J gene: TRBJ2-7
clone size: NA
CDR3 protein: CASSKVGGTVSYEQYF

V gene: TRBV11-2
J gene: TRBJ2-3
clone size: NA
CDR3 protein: CASSLPLAGGSTDTQYF

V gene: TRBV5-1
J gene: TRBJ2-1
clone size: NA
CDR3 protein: CASSSGGLWNEQFF

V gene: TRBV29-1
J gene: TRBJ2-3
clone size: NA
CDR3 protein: CSSARGGDTQYF

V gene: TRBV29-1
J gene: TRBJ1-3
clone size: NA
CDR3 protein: CSVEDLKGADRVQTGNTIYF

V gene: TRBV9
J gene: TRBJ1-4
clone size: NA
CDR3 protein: CASSVGPQSNEKLFF

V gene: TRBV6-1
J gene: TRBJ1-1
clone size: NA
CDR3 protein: CASSLTGGYTEAFF

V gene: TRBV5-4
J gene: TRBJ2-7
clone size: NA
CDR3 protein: CASSSGTGVYEQYF

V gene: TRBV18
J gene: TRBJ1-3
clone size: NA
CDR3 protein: CASSPDGDGNTIYF

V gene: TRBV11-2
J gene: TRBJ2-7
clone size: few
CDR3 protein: CASSFRSQGGEQYF

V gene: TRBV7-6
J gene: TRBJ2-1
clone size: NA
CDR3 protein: CASSLSGNEQFF

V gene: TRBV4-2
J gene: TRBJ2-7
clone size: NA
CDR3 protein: CASSQDPLAGGSHYEQYF

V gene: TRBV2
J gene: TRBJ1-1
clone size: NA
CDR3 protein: CASREVRNTEAFF

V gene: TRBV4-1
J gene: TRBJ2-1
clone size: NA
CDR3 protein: CASSLGTTTSLYNEQFF

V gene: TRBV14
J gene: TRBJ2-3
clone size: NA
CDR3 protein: CASSPPRASDTDTQYF

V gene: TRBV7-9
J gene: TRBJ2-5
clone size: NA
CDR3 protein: CASSPGLAGSYSQETQYF

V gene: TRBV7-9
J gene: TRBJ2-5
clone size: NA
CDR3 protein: CASSLGGGVGRETQYF

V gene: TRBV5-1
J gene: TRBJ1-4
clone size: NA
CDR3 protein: CASSGTGTGGNEKLFF

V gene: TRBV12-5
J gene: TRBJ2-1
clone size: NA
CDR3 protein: CASGLFPSGLAGDNEQFF

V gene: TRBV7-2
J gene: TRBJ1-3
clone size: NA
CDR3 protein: CASSLTMVQDSGNTIYF

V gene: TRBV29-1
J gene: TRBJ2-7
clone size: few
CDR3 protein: CSVETSGRGEQYF

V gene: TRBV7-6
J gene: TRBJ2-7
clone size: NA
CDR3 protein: CASSYSPHTGAVGYEQYF

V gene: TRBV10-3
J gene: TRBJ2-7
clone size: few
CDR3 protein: CAISGVRQGPSYEQYF

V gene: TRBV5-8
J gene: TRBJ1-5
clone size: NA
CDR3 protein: CASSPGQQVRGNQPQHF